This passage covers 15 T cell receptor beta chains from one sample sequenced in a study of T cell responses to AZD1222 COVID-19 vaccine. Here immunoSEQ multiplex PCR was the method, and the copy in TCRdb shows in-frame clones only, minus some. The sample lists 150,000 or so clones, 90% to 95% occurring once. Material: peripheral blood, obtained 28 days after the second AZD1222 dose. These receptors were obtained from an adult who received the AZD1222 COVID-19 vaccine.

This clone was seen a single time. CDR3 in amino acids: CATSSNKDWNTGELFF. The CDR3 DNA follows: TGTGCCACCAGCAGTAACAAGGACTGGAACACCGGGGAGCTGTTTTTT. The rearrangement links TRBV24-1 to TRBJ2-2; maybe TRBD2 (5 bases). V dropped 7 bases and J dropped 1 base, with 15 bases sitting between them. CDR1 KGHDR and CDR2 SFDVKD come from the germline V gene. The CDR3 contains 16 residues.

This chain joins TRBV7-8 and TRBJ2-7; the match to TRBD2 covers 11 bases. The CDR3 sequence is 18 residues long. Looked up from germline, CDR1 is SGHVS and CDR2 is FQNEAQ. V was pared by 1 base and J by 1 base, with 9 bases of the junction left unmatched. The CDR3: CASSLVRTSGSHSYEQYF. CDR3 nucleotide sequence: TGTGCCAGCAGCTTAGTAAGAACTAGCGGGAGTCATTCCTACGAGCAGTACTTC.

The V gene is TRBV30, the J gene TRBJ1-4, with a tentative D call TRBD1 (6 bases). V was shortened by 0 bases and J by 6 bases, with 23 bases between the two germline ends. Germline V CDR1 and CDR2: GTSNPN, SVGIG (reference sequence). This CDR3 is built from 18 residues. The CDR3 DNA reads as TGTGCCTGGAGTGTATCAGGGGACCGGCCGTGGTTTGATGAAAAACTGTTTTTT. Its protein product is CAWSVSGDRPWFDEKLFF.

The chain carries TRBV7-2 and TRBJ2-5; 8 nucleotides line up with TRBD1. Unmatched junction bases numbered 7, after V lost 5 bases and J lost 5 bases. The germline V gene has CDR1 SGHTA and CDR2 FQGNSA. The CDR3 is 14 residues long. Here the CDR3 reads CASSPGGALETQYF. The CDR3 coding sequence is TGTGCCAGCAGCCCAGGGGGCGCATTGGAGACCCAGTACTTC.

The V gene is TRBV27, the J gene TRBJ1-2, with a weak D call TRBD1 (6 bases). The germline V gene encodes CDR1 MNHEY and CDR2 SMNVEV (reference sequence). CDR3 length equals 16 residues. V lost 3 bases, J lost 4 bases, and 18 bases lay in between. As DNA, the CDR3 is TGTGCCAGCAGTTTTAGTGGACGAGGAGGGGGCTATGGCTACACCTTC. It specifies CASSFSGRGGGYGYTF.

The chain employs TRBV6-5 and TRBJ1-2; D unclear. The CDR3 length is 14 residues. In germline, CDR1 is MNHEY, CDR2 SVGAGI. V lost 0 bases to trimming and J lost 3 bases, with 8 bases between them. The CDR3 DNA sequence: TGTGCCAGCAGTTACTCGAGGGAAGACTATGGCTACACCTTC. As protein: CASSYSREDYGYTF.

The J gene is TRBJ1-2, the V gene TRBV12-3 or TRBV12-4; tentatively, D is TRBD1 (6 bases). The V and J ends lost 6 bases and 3 bases respectively, with 11 bases between them. The CDR3 runs 13 residues. The DNA for the CDR3 is TGTGCCAGCAGCGGACAGACTTACTATGGCTACACCTTC. This codes for CASSGQTYYGYTF.

V gene TRBV2 combines with J gene TRBJ1-2; D gene ambiguous. The V end was cut by 3 bases, the J end by 4 bases, with 12 bases between. The CDR3 consists of 14 residues. Germline-derived CDR1 and CDR2 are SNHLY and FYNNEI. Written as DNA, the CDR3 is TGTGCCAGCAGTGATCCTCCCCAGTTCTATGGCTACACCTTC. Protein: CASSDPPQFYGYTF.

Only one count was recorded for this clone. The chain couples TRBV14 to TRBJ2-7; 7 bases are a match to TRBD2. Per the germline V gene, CDR1 is SGHDN and CDR2 is FVKESK. V was pared by 3 bases and J by 2 bases, with 7 bases of the junction left unmatched. This CDR3 has 15 residues. CDR3: CASSHSGGSPYEQYF. Written as DNA, the CDR3 is TGTGCCAGCAGCCACTCGGGGGGATCCCCCTACGAGCAGTACTTC.

The J gene is TRBJ1-1, the V gene TRBV3-1 (or the pseudogene TRBV3-2); D unresolved. Germline assignment: CDR1 LGHDT and CDR2 YNNKEL (reference sequence). The CDR3 is 13 residues long. V gave up 1 base and J gave up 0 bases, with 3 bases separating them. CDR3 coding DNA: TGTGCCAGCAGCCAAGTGATGAACACTGAAGCTTTCTTT. It yields the protein CASSQVMNTEAFF.

The chain combines TRBV6-2 or TRBV6-3 with TRBJ2-5; the D is unclear. V was trimmed by 6 bases and J by 5 bases, leaving 10 bases between them. The CDR3 is 12 amino acids. Per germline, CDR1 MNHEY and CDR2 SVGEGT. Here the CDR3 reads CASSHGRETQYF. CDR3 nucleotides: TGTGCCAGCAGCCACGGACGGGAGACCCAGTACTTC.

The gene calls are TRBV29-1 and TRBJ1-5; D remains unclear. The CDR3 covers 14 residues. Germline CDR1 is SQVTM and CDR2 is ANQGSEA. The ends were cut back, 4 bases at V and 1 base at J, with 11 bases in the middle. The CDR3 reads CSVVLGRSNQPQHF. The DNA for the CDR3 is TGCAGCGTTGTTCTCGGCCGGAGCAATCAGCCCCAGCATTTT.

The CDR3 DNA follows: TGTGCCAGCAGCTTCGGGATACAAGAGACCCAGTACTTC. This codes for CASSFGIQETQYF. The V and J genes are TRBV5-6 and TRBJ2-5; tentative D call: TRBD2 (5 bases). Trimming removed 2 bases from V and 2 bases from J, with 7 bases in between. CDR1 and CDR2 from the germline V gene are SGHDT and YYEEEE. The CDR3 consists of 13 residues.

The chain uses TRBV7-2 and TRBJ2-7; D possibly corresponds to TRBD2 (5 bases). The V end was cut by 4 bases, the J end by 6 bases, with 16 bases between. The CDR3 length is 14 residues. CDR1 is SGHTA and CDR2 is FQGNSA in the germline V gene. The CDR3 protein is CASSWPGFPSEQYF. As DNA, the CDR3 is TGTGCCAGCAGCTGGCCGGGGTTTCCAAGCGAGCAGTACTTC.

The chain couples TRBV6-5 to TRBJ1-1, with 9 bases that match TRBD1. The CDR3 sequence is 15 residues long. V was clipped by 0 bases and J by 5 bases; unmatched bases: 4. Germline values: CDR1 MNHEY, CDR2 SVGAGI. The CDR3 region has the DNA TGTGCCAGCAGTTACTCTTGGACAGGGGAAACTGAAGCTTTCTTT. Amino acid sequence: CASSYSWTGETEAFF.